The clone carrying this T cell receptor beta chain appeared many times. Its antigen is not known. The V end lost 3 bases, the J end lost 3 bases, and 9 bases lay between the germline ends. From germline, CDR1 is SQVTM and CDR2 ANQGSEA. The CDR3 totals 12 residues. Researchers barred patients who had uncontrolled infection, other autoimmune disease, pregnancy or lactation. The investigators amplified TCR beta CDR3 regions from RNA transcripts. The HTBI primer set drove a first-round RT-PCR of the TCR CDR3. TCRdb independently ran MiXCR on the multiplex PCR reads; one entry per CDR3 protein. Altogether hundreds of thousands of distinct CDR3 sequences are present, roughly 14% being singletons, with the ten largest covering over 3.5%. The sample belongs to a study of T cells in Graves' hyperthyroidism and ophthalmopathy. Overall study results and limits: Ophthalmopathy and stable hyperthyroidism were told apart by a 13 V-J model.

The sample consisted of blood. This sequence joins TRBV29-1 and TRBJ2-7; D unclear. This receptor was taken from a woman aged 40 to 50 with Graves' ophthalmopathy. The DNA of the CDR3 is TGCAGCGTTGAGCGGAACCACTACGAGCAGTACTTC. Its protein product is CSVERNHYEQYF.